Each of the 20 T cell receptor beta chains below was sequenced from the same sample in a study of blood T cell repertoires in COVID-19. Assay: immunoSEQ multiplex PCR; the TCRdb copy retains only in-frame clones and omits some. The sample has about 160,000 clones; approximately 80% are singletons. The sample taken for sequencing was peripheral blood. The receptors here all came from a woman of 80 years or more with active or convalescent COVID-19.

The gene calls are TRBV11-3 and TRBJ1-3; D is uncertain. The CDR3 totals 12 residues. Trimming stripped 3 bases from V and 8 bases from J, with 8 bases between. Germline V gene sequence: CDR1 SGHNT, CDR2 YENEEA. The CDR3 loop is CASSFSGDTIYF. CDR3 bases: TGTGCCAGCAGCTTCTCCGGGGACACCATATATTTT.

V gene TRBV2 combines with J gene TRBJ2-5, with D perhaps matching TRBD1 (6 bases). CDR1 and CDR2 from the germline V gene are SNHLY and FYNNEI. The V and J ends lost 9 bases and 5 bases respectively, with 16 bases between them. The length of the CDR3 is 13 residues. The CDR3 spells CASAPGAGETQYF. The CDR3 nucleotides read TGTGCCAGTGCCCCAGGGGCTGGGGAGACCCAGTACTTC.

Only one count was recorded for this clone. V and J are TRBV5-1 and TRBJ2-5; TRBD2 matches 11 bases. The germline gives CDR1 SGHRS, CDR2 YFSETQ. V gave up 4 bases and J gave up 4 bases; unmatched junction bases: 6. The CDR3 length is 15 residues. The CDR3 is CASSLSGGAPETQYF. The CDR3 nucleotides read TGCGCCAGCAGCCTTAGCGGGGGGGCCCCAGAGACCCAGTACTTC.

The rearrangement uses TRBV30 and TRBJ1-1; no reliable D call. Trimming removed 2 bases from V and 1 base from J, with 8 bases in between. Germline assignment: CDR1 GTSNPN and CDR2 SVGIG (reference sequence). This CDR3 contains 13 residues. CDR3 bases: TGTGCCTGGAGTCGAACACGGAACACTGAAGCTTTCTTT. It specifies CAWSRTRNTEAFF.

V is TRBV5-1 and J is TRBJ1-4; D is possibly TRBD1 (5 bases). Between the trimmed V and J ends, which lost 2 bases and 7 bases, there was a span of 12 bases. Germline V gene data show CDR1 as SGHRS and CDR2 as YFSETQ. CDR3 length: 14 residues. CDR3 bases: TGCGCCAGCAGCTTTCAGGGAAAGGGTGAAAAACTGTTTTTT. Translation: CASSFQGKGEKLFF.

The chain joins TRBV5-1 to TRBJ2-3; 8 nucleotides agree with TRBD2. V shed 1 base and J 3 bases; nucleotides not matched to a gene: 4. Germline loops: CDR1 SGHRS, CDR2 YFSETQ. This CDR3 region has 15 residues. CDR3 in DNA: TGCGCCAGCAGCTTGAGTACTAGCGGAACAGATACGCAGTATTTT. Encoded protein: CASSLSTSGTDTQYF.

This sequence joins TRBV12-3 or TRBV12-4 and TRBJ1-2, with 7 bases that match TRBD1. V was clipped by 6 bases and J by 7 bases; unmatched bases: 5. The CDR3 loop spans 12 amino acids. The CDR3, as DNA: TGTGCCAGCAGGACGACAGGGAGTGGCTACACCTTC. Protein sequence: CASRTTGSGYTF.

V and J are TRBV10-3 and TRBJ1-6; D might be TRBD1 (5 bases). The CDR3 contains 14 residues. The V gene's germline CDR1 is ENHRY and CDR2 SYGVKD. V dropped 6 bases and J dropped 6 bases, with 12 bases sitting between them. CDR3 protein: CAIRTDMINSPLHF. CDR3 sequence (DNA): TGTGCCATCAGGACAGACATGATTAATTCACCCCTCCACTTT.

The chain joins TRBV3-1 (or the pseudogene TRBV3-2) to TRBJ2-7; maybe TRBD2 (5 bases). V was cut by 4 bases and J by 3 bases, with 13 bases left in between. This CDR3 has 14 residues. CDR1 and CDR2 from the germline V gene are LGHDT and YNNKEL (reference sequence). CDR3 in amino acids: CASSRTGGDYEQYF. The CDR3 DNA sequence: TGTGCCAGCAGCCGGACTGGTGGGGACTACGAGCAGTACTTC.

This clone was seen once. The V and J genes are TRBV6-4 and TRBJ1-1; 8 nucleotides agree with TRBD1. Germline V gene data show CDR1 as MRHNA and CDR2 as SNTAGT. CDR3 size: 15 residues. The CDR3 reads CGAAGGRRMHTEAFF. DNA of the CDR3: TGTGGAGCCGCAGGGGGCAGGAGAATGCACACTGAAGCTTTCTTT.

This sequence joins TRBV24-1 and TRBJ2-2; 9 bases map to TRBD1. CDR1 is KGHDR and CDR2 is SFDVKD in the germline V gene. After removal of 2 bases from V and 4 bases from J, the junction contained 4 bases not matched to a gene. There are 16 residues in the CDR3. The CDR3 loop is CATSDSGTGPTGELFF. The CDR3 nucleotides read TGTGCCACCAGTGATTCCGGGACAGGGCCCACCGGGGAGCTGTTTTTT.

The chain recombines TRBV7-2 with TRBJ2-7, with 11 bases fitting TRBD2. CDR1 and CDR2 (germline): SGHTA, FQGNSA. The CDR3 is made up of 14 amino acids. Trimming cost V 4 bases and J 3 bases; bases outside gene matches: 2. As DNA, the CDR3 is TGTGCCAGCAGCTCCCTAGCGGGGGGCTACGAGCAGTACTTC. This encodes CASSSLAGGYEQYF.

J is TRBJ2-1 and V is TRBV20-1; 7 nucleotides match TRBD1. Trimming removed 3 bases from V and 5 bases from J; junction bases left unmatched: 22. The V gene's germline CDR1 is DFQATT and CDR2 SNEGSKA (reference sequence). This CDR3 is 19 amino acids long. CDR3 sequence: CSASDFGTVKNGLHNEQFF. CDR3 nucleotide sequence: TGCAGTGCTAGTGATTTTGGGACAGTCAAAAACGGCTTACACAATGAGCAGTTCTTC.

This rearrangement joins TRBV2 to TRBJ1-2; D is unclear. The V gene's germline CDR1 is SNHLY and CDR2 FYNNEI. The CDR3 loop spans 13 amino acids. The germline V and J ends were trimmed by 3 bases and 2 bases, with 7 bases remaining between them. DNA for the CDR3: TGTGCCAGCAGTGACAGGATCAACTATGGCTACACCTTC. It is translated as CASSDRINYGYTF. The full variable domain, completed using reference TRBV2 and TRBJ1-2, is EPEVTQTPSHQVTQMGQEVILRCVPISNHLYFYWYRQILGQKVEFLVSFYNNEISEKSEIFDDQFSVERPDGSNFTLKIRSTKLEDSAMYFCASSDRINYGYTFGSGTRLTVV.

The gene calls are TRBV6-5 and TRBJ1-5, with 9 nucleotides matching TRBD1. Unmatched junction bases numbered 7, after V lost 7 bases and J lost 6 bases. The CDR3 is 14 amino acids. The V gene's germline CDR1 is MNHEY and CDR2 SVGAGI. CDR3 bases: TGTGCCAGCACCCCGGGACAGGGTGGTCAGCCCCAGCATTTT. Protein product: CASTPGQGGQPQHF.

The chain carries TRBV5-6 and TRBJ1-3; a weak D match, TRBD1 (6 bases). Trimming removed 2 bases from V and 0 bases from J, with 15 bases in between. The germline CDR1 and CDR2 sequences are SGHDT and YYEEEE. This CDR3 region has 17 residues. The CDR3 sequence is CASSFLRDTSSGNTIYF. The CDR3 nucleotides read TGTGCCAGCAGCTTTCTTAGGGACACAAGCTCTGGAAACACCATATATTTT.

This chain connects TRBV29-1 to TRBJ2-3, with 8 bases that match TRBD2. The V gene end was trimmed by 6 bases and the J gene end by 4 bases; junction bases not matched to a gene: 6. The germline CDR1 and CDR2 sequences are SQVTM and ANQGSEA. The CDR3 spans 13 residues. CDR3 loop: CSVQPGLADTQYF. The DNA of the CDR3 is TGCAGCGTACAACCGGGACTAGCAGATACGCAGTATTTT.

The chain links TRBV4-1 to TRBJ1-2; possibly TRBD1 for D (5 bases). There are 16 residues in the CDR3. Germline V CDR1 and CDR2: MGHRA, YSYEKL. Trimming pared 1 base from V and 8 bases from J, leaving 20 bases between. For the CDR3, the DNA is TGCGCCAGCAGCCAAGGATGGCAGGGACTAAGGGCGGGCTACACCTTC. Protein product: CASSQGWQGLRAGYTF.

This clone was found once. The chain combines TRBV6-1 with TRBJ1-6, with D unresolved. Trimming took off 4 bases at V and 1 base at J, with 11 bases between the two ends. CDR3 length equals 16 residues. CDR1 and CDR2 (germline): MNHNS, SASEGT. DNA for the CDR3: TGTGCCAGCAGTGGAACACAAGTTTCCTATAATTCACCCCTCCACTTT. Translation gives CASSGTQVSYNSPLHF.

V usage is TRBV2 and J usage is TRBJ2-1, with 7 bases fitting TRBD2. This CDR3 comprises 14 residues. Germline trimming cut 4 bases from V and 4 bases from J; bases unmatched to any gene: 4. The germline gives CDR1 SNHLY, CDR2 FYNNEI. The CDR3 DNA is TGTGCCAGCAGTGGGGCTAGCGGATACAATGAGCAGTTCTTC. Residues: CASSGASGYNEQFF.